What follows are 6 T cell receptor beta chains derived from one specimen sequenced in a study of PD-L1 blockade in urothelial cancer. Only in-frame clones appear in the TCRdb table, and some are missing; sequencing was by immunoSEQ multiplex PCR. Among over 35,000 clones listed, 80% to 95% were seen once. Time point here: pretreatment peripheral blood. The sample consisted of PBMCs, taken around atezolizumab (anti-PD-L1) treatment. The receptors shown here come from a woman in her sixties or seventies with urothelial cancer.

The chain combines TRBV5-1 with TRBJ2-3, with TRBD2 identical over 9 bases. The CDR3 is made up of 16 amino acids. Germline V CDR1 and CDR2: SGHRS, YFSETQ. Germline trimming cut 4 bases from V and 1 base from J; bases unmatched to any gene: 7. Here the CDR3 DNA reads TGCGCCAGCAGCCTCTTTAGCGGGAGAGGCACAGATACGCAGTATTTT. As protein: CASSLFSGRGTDTQYF. The variable domain in full, with the rest retrieved from reference TRBV5-1 and TRBJ2-3, is KAGVTQTPRYLIKTRGQQVTLSCSPISGHRSVSWYQQTPGQGLQFLFEYFSETQRNKGNFPGRFSGRQFSNSRSEMNVSTLELGDSALYLCASSLFSGRGTDTQYFGPGTRLTVL.

The CDR3 DNA sequence: TGCGCCAGCAGCCTTCAGGGGGCGGGGGGGGCCAACGTCCTGACTTTC. Amino acid sequence: CASSLQGAGGANVLTF. The rearrangement uses TRBV5-1 and TRBJ2-6; 8 nucleotides line up with TRBD1. From germline, CDR1 is SGHRS and CDR2 YFSETQ. The CDR3 totals 16 residues. J lost 4 bases, V lost 4 bases, and 7 bases had no gene match.

The chain couples TRBV6-5 to TRBJ1-1; no clear D. The CDR3 spans 15 residues. V was pared by 6 bases and J by 4 bases, with 18 bases between. CDR1 is MNHEY and CDR2 is SVGAGI in the germline V gene. As DNA, the CDR3 is TGTGCCAGCAGCTTAGACACGCGTTTGGGCACTGAAGCTTTCTTT. Residues: CASSLDTRLGTEAFF.

DNA of the CDR3: TGTGCCAGCAGTGAAGTCGAGGGTTCTAATGAAAAACTGTTTTTT. Translation: CASSEVEGSNEKLFF. The chain recombines TRBV6-1 with TRBJ1-4, with D unclear. V lost 1 base, J lost 3 bases, and 9 bases lay in between. Germline V gene sequence: CDR1 MNHNS, CDR2 SASEGT. The CDR3 is 15 amino acids.

The CDR3 DNA is TGCGCCAGCAGCCTTCTCGGACTAGAAAGTGAGACCCAGTACTTC. It codes for CASSLLGLESETQYF. The chain uses TRBV4-1 and TRBJ2-5; 7 bases are a match to TRBD2. With 4 bases clipped from V and 5 bases from J, the junction kept 10 bases outside the gene matches. Germline V gene lookup returns CDR1 MGHRA and CDR2 YSYEKL. This CDR3 spans 15 amino acids.

The genes are TRBV5-5 and TRBJ2-7; maybe TRBD1 (6 bases). The germline V and J ends were trimmed by 0 bases and 2 bases, with 9 bases remaining between them. The CDR3 runs 14 residues. Germline V gene data show CDR1 as SGHKS and CDR2 as YYEKEE (reference sequence). The CDR3 spells CASSLAGVTYEQYF. CDR3 nucleotide sequence: TGTGCCAGCAGCTTGGCAGGGGTTACCTACGAGCAGTACTTC.